Shown below are 22 T cell receptor beta chains from a single sample sequenced in a study of OX40 agonist ivuxolimab in advanced cancers. Clones were sequenced by immunoSEQ multiplex PCR, and TCRdb holds only the in-frame ones, with some missing. The repertoire holds tens of thousands of clones, with around 89% as singletons. Sequences were derived from CD4+ or CD8+ T cells sorted from blood, sampled in a trial of the OX40 agonist ivuxolimab. These receptors came from an adult with an advanced solid tumor such as melanoma, head and neck, liver or kidney cancer.

The genes are TRBV6-5 and TRBJ1-1, with D perhaps TRBD1 (6 bases). Germline values: CDR1 MNHEY, CDR2 SVGAGI. Trimming stripped 2 bases from V and 8 bases from J, with 15 bases between. CDR3 size: 14 residues. The CDR3 DNA sequence: TGTGCCAGCAGTTACGGCTCACAGGGCTGGGAAGCTTTCTTT. Translation: CASSYGSQGWEAFF.

This clone showed up just once. The chain uses TRBV5-1 and TRBJ2-1; the match to TRBD2 covers 9 bases. With V trimmed by 0 bases and J by 7 bases, 5 bases remained unmatched. The CDR3 contains 15 residues. The germline gives CDR1 SGHRS, CDR2 YFSETQ. The CDR3: CASSLAGTSTNEQFF. Here the CDR3 DNA reads TGCGCCAGCAGCTTGGCGGGGACTAGCACGAATGAGCAGTTCTTC.

This clone has only one observation. The gene calls are TRBV19 and TRBJ2-1, with D maybe TRBD2 (6 bases). The V gene's germline CDR1 is LNHDA and CDR2 SQIVND (reference sequence). Trimming stripped 5 bases from V and 7 bases from J, with 18 bases between. The CDR3 is 15 amino acids. The CDR3 DNA sequence: TGTGCCAGTAGTGAGGGACTGGGGGTGCGGAATGAGCAGTTCTTC. This gives the protein CASSEGLGVRNEQFF.

The rearrangement links TRBV28 to TRBJ1-2, with 7 bases that match TRBD1. The CDR3 contains 11 residues. CDR1 and CDR2 from the germline V gene are MDHEN and SYDVKM. This chain's CDR3 is CGAGQFYGYTF. The CDR3 bases are TGTGGGGCGGGACAGTTCTATGGCTACACCTTC.

The chain employs TRBV5-1 and TRBJ2-1, with 9 nucleotides matching TRBD1. The CDR3 spans 15 residues. The germline CDR1 and CDR2 sequences are SGHRS and YFSETQ. Trimming at V came to 4 bases and at J to 0 bases, leaving 2 bases not matched to a gene. The chain's CDR3 is CASSGTGSSYNEQFF. CDR3 in DNA: TGCGCCAGCAGCGGGACAGGGAGCTCCTACAATGAGCAGTTCTTC.

The CDR3 spells CASSLVLGAYEQYF. DNA of the CDR3: TGTGCCAGCAGCTTAGTCTTGGGCGCCTACGAGCAGTACTTC. The V call is TRBV11-1, the J call TRBJ2-7; D is uncertain. Germline V gene lookup returns CDR1 SGHAT and CDR2 FQDESV (reference sequence). The CDR3 extends over 14 amino acids. Trimming removed 1 base at V and 2 bases at J, with 9 bases between. The full variable domain, rest sourced from reference TRBV11-1 and TRBJ2-7, is EAEVAQSPRYKITEKSQAVAFWCDPISGHATLYWYRQILGQGPELLVQFQDESVVDDSQLPKDRFSAERLKGVDSTLKIQPAELGDSAMYLCASSLVLGAYEQYFGPGTRLTVT.

As regards this clone: The germline gene is not matched at one end of the junction; a read error may be the cause. The V and J genes are TRBV5-8 and TRBJ1-4; the match to TRBD1 covers 9 bases. CDR1 SGHTS and CDR2 YDEGEE come from the germline V gene. The CDR3 contains 12 residues. This CDR3 reads CASSLGTGQGPF. The CDR3, as DNA: TGTGCCAGCAGCTTGGGGACTGGACAGGGGCCTTTT.

The chain carries TRBV19 and TRBJ1-1; the D is unclear. The V end lost 2 bases, the J end lost 9 bases, and 16 bases lay between the germline ends. The CDR3 runs to 14 residues. From germline, CDR1 is LNHDA and CDR2 SQIVND (reference sequence). In DNA form, the CDR3 reads TGTGCCAGTAGTATAAATCAAATTCCCGAGAAAGCTTTCTTT. This gives the protein CASSINQIPEKAFF.

The chain recombines TRBV11-3 with TRBJ2-2, with TRBD2 as a possible D gene (5 bases). This CDR3 region has 14 residues. Germline lookup yields CDR1 SGHNT and CDR2 YENEEA. Trimming shortened V by 5 bases and J by 4 bases, and 11 bases separated the two germline ends. In nucleotides, the CDR3 is TGTGCCAGCAGCCAGGCGGGTGCCACCGGGGAGCTGTTTTTT. It encodes CASSQAGATGELFF.

The J gene is TRBJ1-4, the V gene TRBV2, with D unclear. Trimming removed 0 bases from V and 7 bases from J, with 12 bases in between. Looked up from germline, CDR1 is SNHLY and CDR2 is FYNNEI. The CDR3 length is 15 residues. The CDR3 spells CASSEAVAPGEKLFF. In DNA, the CDR3 is TGTGCCAGCAGTGAAGCGGTAGCCCCGGGTGAAAAACTGTTTTTT.

The chain recombines TRBV5-1 with TRBJ1-5; no definite D call. Trimming pared 0 bases from V and 0 bases from J, leaving 16 bases between. The length of the CDR3 is 18 residues. The germline CDR1 and CDR2 sequences are SGHRS and YFSETQ. The CDR3 sequence is CASSLVNGRTYSNQPQHF. In DNA, the CDR3 is TGCGCCAGCAGCTTGGTCAATGGCAGGACCTATAGCAATCAGCCCCAGCATTTT.

The chain combines TRBV27 with TRBJ2-2, with TRBD2 matching 11 bases. CDR1 is MNHEY and CDR2 is SMNVEV in the germline V gene (reference sequence). V shed 5 bases and J 7 bases; nucleotides not matched to a gene: 9. The CDR3 has 16 amino acids. The CDR3 nucleotides are TGTGCCAGCAGTCGACTAGCGGGACCCCTGGGCGGGGAGCTGTTTTTT. Protein: CASSRLAGPLGGELFF.

V usage is TRBV7-2 and J usage is TRBJ2-7, with D possibly TRBD1 on 6 matching bases. The CDR3 covers 15 residues. V shed 4 bases and J shed 6 bases, with 19 bases lying between them. The germline V gene encodes CDR1 SGHTA and CDR2 FQGNSA. As DNA, the CDR3 is TGTGCCAGCAGCTCCCGTGCGACAGGACGCGGCGAGCAGTACTTC. Translated, it gives CASSSRATGRGEQYF.

The chain links TRBV6-1 to TRBJ2-7, with TRBD2 matching 7 bases. The trim removed 6 bases at V and 3 bases at J, leaving 8 bases unmatched. Germline V gene data show CDR1 as MNHNS and CDR2 as SASEGT. The CDR3 covers 14 residues. The CDR3 DNA follows: TGTGCCAGCAGCTTTAGCGGGCGGCTCTACGAGCAGTACTTC. Amino acid sequence: CASSFSGRLYEQYF.

The J gene is TRBJ2-7, the V gene TRBV5-1; TRBD2 aligns across 7 bases. The length of the CDR3 is 14 residues. The junction had 3 bases not matched to a gene; V was cut back by 0 bases and J by 3 bases. Germline V gene data show CDR1 as SGHRS and CDR2 as YFSETQ. The CDR3 DNA follows: TGCGCCAGCAGCTTGGCGGGGGAGGGCTACGAGCAGTACTTC. It specifies CASSLAGEGYEQYF.

The genes are TRBV28 and TRBJ2-1; no firm D call. The CDR3 totals 12 residues. Germline V lookup: CDR1 MDHEN, CDR2 SYDVKM. Trimming took 1 base from V and 13 from J, leaving 11 bases between them. The CDR3 coding sequence is TGTGCCAGCAGTTTATTTGGTAGATACCAGTTCTTC. Translation gives CASSLFGRYQFF.

This rearrangement joins TRBV28 to TRBJ1-6; 8 nucleotides line up with TRBD1. CDR3 size: 15 residues. Germline V gene lookup returns CDR1 MDHEN and CDR2 SYDVKM. The ends lost 10 bases at V and 7 bases at J; junction bases unmatched: 12. The DNA for the CDR3 is TGTGCCACCATCCTTGGACAGGGAGGCAATTCACCCCTCCACTTT. This encodes CATILGQGGNSPLHF.

This sequence joins TRBV7-3 and TRBJ2-1; D possibly corresponds to TRBD2 (5 bases). This CDR3 region has 12 residues. Germline V gene lookup returns CDR1 SGHTA and CDR2 FQGTGA. The V end lost 8 bases, the J end lost 9 bases, and 14 bases lay between the germline ends. The CDR3 reads CASRSSAGEQFF. The CDR3 nucleotides read TGTGCCAGCCGTTCATCGGCGGGTGAGCAGTTCTTC.

CDR3 sequence (DNA): TGTGCCAGCAGCTTAAGAAGGGCTAGCGGATACAATGAGCAGTTCTTC. This translates into CASSLRRASGYNEQFF. The J gene is TRBJ2-1, the V gene TRBV7-2; 7 nucleotides align to TRBD2. This CDR3 has 16 amino acids. The V gene end was trimmed by 2 bases and the J gene end by 4 bases; junction bases not matched to a gene: 8. The germline CDR1 and CDR2 sequences are SGHTA and FQGNSA.

The table lists this clone with a count of one. The V call is TRBV2, the J call TRBJ2-3, with a possible D match to TRBD2 (5 bases). The germline CDR1 and CDR2 sequences are SNHLY and FYNNEI. Trimming removed 10 bases from V and 1 base from J, with 18 bases in between. This CDR3 is built from 15 residues. The CDR3 DNA reads TGTGCCACCAGATCGGGGATACTTCGCACAGATACGCAGTATTTT. Translation gives CATRSGILRTDTQYF.

The chain links TRBV19 to TRBJ2-5; a weak D match, TRBD2 (6 bases). This CDR3 comprises 13 residues. In germline, CDR1 is LNHDA, CDR2 SQIVND (reference sequence). Trimming removed 5 bases from V and 5 bases from J, with 12 bases in between. The CDR3 DNA follows: TGTGCCAGTAGTGGCCAGGGAGGCGAGACCCAGTACTTC. Translation: CASSGQGGETQYF.

The rearrangement uses TRBV2 and TRBJ2-3; 7 bases map to TRBD2. After removal of 8 bases from V and 2 bases from J, the junction contained 13 bases not matched to a gene. The CDR3 loop spans 16 amino acids. Germline CDR1 and CDR2: SNHLY and FYNNEI. CDR3 DNA sequence: TGTGCCAGCCCCTCCGGGGACTACCCTATCACAGATACGCAGTATTTT. It yields the protein CASPSGDYPITDTQYF.